Reported below is one T cell receptor (beta chain). Its target is not known. This CDR3 region has 15 residues. Per germline, CDR1 SGHDN and CDR2 FVKESK. Germline trimming cut 5 bases from V and 4 bases from J; bases unmatched to any gene: 8. Here immunoSEQ multiplex PCR was the method, and the copy in TCRdb shows in-frame clones only, minus some. The sample has 55,000 to 70,000 clones, 75% to 90% seen once. This entry comes from a study of OX40 agonist ivuxolimab in advanced cancers. About the study: Patients were treated with ivuxolimab, an agonistic anti-OX40 (CD134) antibody. Of the participants, over 30% had some prior anti-PD-1, anti-PD-L1 or anti-CTLA-4 therapy, which was allowed. Findings and caveats of the study: By week 6 at 0.1 to 3.0 mg/kg, blood CD4+ and CD8+ T cells had expanded clonally.

People who had autoimmune disease history or systemic immunosuppression were excluded. Sequenced here: CD4+ or CD8+ T cells sorted from blood, sampled in a trial of the OX40 agonist ivuxolimab. The clonotype comes from an adult with an advanced solid tumor such as melanoma, head and neck, liver or kidney cancer. This chain links TRBV14 with TRBJ1-3, with 7 bases identical to TRBD1. CDR3 sequence (DNA): TGTGCCAGCAGCTCCGAGGGGGCGAGGGGAAACACCATATATTTT. Translated, it gives CASSSEGARGNTIYF.